These 5 T cell receptor beta chains were sequenced from one sample in a study of response to subunit inactivated influenza vaccine. MiXCR was run by TCRdb on the RT-PCR reads, yielding one entry per CDR3 protein. The table includes roughly 160,000 distinct CDR3 sequences, roughly 10% detected once. The sequencing used CD8+ T cells sorted from PBMCs, collected less than 30 months after vaccination. All receptors come from a man between 50 and 75 years old who received an inactivated influenza vaccine.

The chain joins TRBV5-1 to TRBJ2-5; D possibly corresponds to TRBD1 (6 bases). V lost 1 base and J 9 bases, leaving 7 bases between the germline ends. The germline V gene encodes CDR1 SGHRS and CDR2 YFSETQ. CDR3 length: 11 residues. CDR3 loop: CASSLTGSQYF. For the CDR3, the DNA is TGCGCCAGCAGCTTGACAGGGTCCCAGTACTTC.

This clonotype showed up just a few times. The chain joins TRBV4-3 to TRBJ2-2; D gene unclear. Deletions cut 0 bases from V and 1 base from J, with 9 bases between. Per germline, CDR1 LGHNA and CDR2 YSLEER. The CDR3 covers 16 residues. The CDR3 bases are TGCGCCAGCAGCCAAGATTACGCACAGAACACCGGGGAGCTGTTTTTT. Translating gives CASSQDYAQNTGELFF.

This clonotype has just a few counts. This chain connects TRBV6-6 to TRBJ2-7, with D possibly TRBD1 on 5 matching bases. With 5 bases removed from V and 0 bases from J, the gap between germline ends came to 8 bases. The CDR3 sequence is 13 residues long. Germline V lookup: CDR1 MNHNY, CDR2 SVGAGI (reference sequence). DNA for the CDR3: TGTGCCAGCAGTGTTGACAGCTCCTACGAGCAGTACTTC. Protein sequence: CASSVDSSYEQYF.

For this clonotype: This may be a read error: a much more frequent sequence differs by one nucleotide. This sequence joins TRBV5-6 and TRBJ2-7; possibly TRBD1 for D (5 bases). The CDR3 runs 13 residues. CDR1 is SGHDT, CDR2 YYEEEE, per germline. V lost 2 bases and J 2 bases, leaving 8 bases between the germline ends. The CDR3 sequence is CASSLGVPYEQYF. In DNA form, the CDR3 reads TGTGCCAGCAGCTTAGGGGTCCCCTACGAGCAGTACTTC. The full variable domain, with the rest looked up from reference TRBV5-6 and TRBJ2-7, is DAGVTQSPTHLIKTRGQQVTLRCSPKSGHDTVSWYQQALGQGPQFIFQYYEEEERQRGNFPDRFSGHQFPNYSSELNVNALLLGDSALYLCASSLGVPYEQYFGPGTRLTVT.

This clonotype was seen repeatedly, ten times or more. The chain is built from TRBV29-1 and TRBJ2-1, with 8 bases that match TRBD2. The CDR3 covers 15 residues. The J segment lost 6 bases and the V segment lost 7 bases, leaving 14 bases of the junction unmatched. Germline V lookup: CDR1 SQVTM, CDR2 ANQGSEA. The CDR3 region is CSAQVWREDRNEQFF. The CDR3, as DNA: TGCAGCGCTCAGGTCTGGCGGGAGGACCGCAATGAGCAGTTCTTC.